This T cell receptor (beta chain) comes out of a study of CD8 T cell repertoires and HIV-1 epitope variants. Study background: Twenty-five autologous and known Gag and Nef epitope variant peptides each stimulated T cells separately. Enriched T cells were co-cultured with equal numbers of autologous T cell-negative antigen-presenting cells.

Germline V gene data show CDR1 as SGDLS and CDR2 as YYNGEE. J lost 2 bases, V lost 1 base, and 2 bases had no gene match. The CDR3 loop spans 14 amino acids. Libraries were prepared by immunoSEQ multiplex PCR; TCRdb keeps only in-frame clonotypes and omits some of them. The sample consists of 5,400 or so clones, around 64% of them appearing once. This clone showed up just once. No antigen is known for it. This chain links TRBV9 with TRBJ2-5; 7 nucleotides align to TRBD2. Source material: cultured CD8+ T cells derived from PBMCs. This sequence was found in a male donor with HIV. The CDR3 DNA reads as TGTGCCAGCAGCGTAAACGGGGGGCAAGAGACCCAGTACTTC. As protein: CASSVNGGQETQYF.